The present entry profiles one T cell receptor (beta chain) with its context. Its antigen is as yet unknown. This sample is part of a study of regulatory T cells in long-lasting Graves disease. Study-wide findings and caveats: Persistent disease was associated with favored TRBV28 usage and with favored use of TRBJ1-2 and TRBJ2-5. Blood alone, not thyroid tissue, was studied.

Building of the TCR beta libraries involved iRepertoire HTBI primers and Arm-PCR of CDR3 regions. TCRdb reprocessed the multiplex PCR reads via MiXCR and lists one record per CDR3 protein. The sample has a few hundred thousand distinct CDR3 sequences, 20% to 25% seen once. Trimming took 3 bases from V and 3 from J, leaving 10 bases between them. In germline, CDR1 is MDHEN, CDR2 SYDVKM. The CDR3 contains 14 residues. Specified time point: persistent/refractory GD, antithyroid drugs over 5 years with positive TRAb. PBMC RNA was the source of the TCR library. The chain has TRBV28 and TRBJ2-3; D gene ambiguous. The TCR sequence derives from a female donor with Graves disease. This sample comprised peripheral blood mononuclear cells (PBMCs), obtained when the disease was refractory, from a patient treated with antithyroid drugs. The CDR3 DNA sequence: TGTGCCAGCAGTTTGGAAGGGCTTACAGATACGCAGTATTTT. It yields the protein CASSLEGLTDTQYF.